Listed below are T cell receptor beta chains from one sample, sequenced in a study of post-analysis software for immune sequencing data. TCRdb redid the calling of the PCR reads with MiXCR, one entry per CDR3 protein. The profile shows 380,000 or so distinct CDR3 sequences, 30% to 45% of them singletons. The sequencing input was blood. All receptors come from a girl between 10 and 17 years old with multiple sclerosis. The CDR3 runs from the conserved cysteine through the conserved F or W. D genes are given only for firm matches. Size tells how often a clone was seen (once, few, many) or the class of an expanded clone, and some rows leave it out.

d_gene	abundance	v_gene	j_gene	CDR3nt	CDR3aa
TRBD2	few	TRBV9	TRBJ2-1	TGTGCCAGCAGCGTACTGAGCGGGGACTACAATGAGCAGTTCTTC	CASSVLSGDYNEQFF
NA	NA	TRBV18	TRBJ1-5	TGTGCCAGCTCCGACGACACACGGCAGCCCCAGCATTTT	CASSDDTRQPQHF
NA	NA	TRBV5-1	TRBJ2-3	TGCGCCAGCAGCTTGGCGAGGGAGTACACAGATACGCAGTATTTT	CASSLAREYTDTQYF
NA	few	TRBV4-1	TRBJ2-7	TGCGCCAGCAGCCAAGCATTGGTAAGGGTCTACGAGCAGTACTTC	CASSQALVRVYEQYF
TRBD1	few	TRBV9	TRBJ2-7	TGTGCCAGCAGCGCCGGACAGGGGAGGGACGAGCAGTACTTC	CASSAGQGRDEQYF
NA	NA	TRBV13	TRBJ2-2	TGTGCCAGCAGCTTCTGGGGGGCGGTCGACGGGGAGCTGTTTTTT	CASSFWGAVDGELFF
TRBD1	NA	TRBV6-1	TRBJ1-2	TGTGCCAGCACGCCGACAGGGGAGTGGTATGGCTACACCTTC	CASTPTGEWYGYTF
NA	few	TRBV29-1	TRBJ2-7	TGCAGCGTTGAACGGACAGACCGCTACGAGCAGTACTTC	CSVERTDRYEQYF
TRBD2	NA	TRBV7-2	TRBJ2-1	TGTGCCAGCAGCTTGAGGGGACTAGCGGGGGGGCGGAATGAGCAGTTCTTC	CASSLRGLAGGRNEQFF
NA	few	TRBV27	TRBJ1-5	TGTGCCAGCGGTTTCGAGGGCCAGAGACAGCCCCAGCATTTT	CASGFEGQRQPQHF
TRBD1	NA	TRBV25-1	TRBJ2-5	TGTGCCAGCAGTGACGGGACAGTCCAAGAGACCCAGTACTTC	CASSDGTVQETQYF